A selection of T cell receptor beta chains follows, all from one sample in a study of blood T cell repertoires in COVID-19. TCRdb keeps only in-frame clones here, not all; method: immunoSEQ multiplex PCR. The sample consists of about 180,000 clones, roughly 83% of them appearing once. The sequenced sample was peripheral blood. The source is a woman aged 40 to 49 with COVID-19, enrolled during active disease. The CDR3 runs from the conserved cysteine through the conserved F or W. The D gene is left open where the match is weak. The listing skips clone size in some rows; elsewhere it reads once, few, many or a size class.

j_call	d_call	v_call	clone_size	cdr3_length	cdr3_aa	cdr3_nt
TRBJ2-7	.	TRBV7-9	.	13	CASSLTRNYEQYF	TGTGCCAGCAGCTTAACCAGAAACTACGAGCAGTACTTC
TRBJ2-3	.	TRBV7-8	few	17	CASSQTLGAEVADTQYF	TGTGCCAGCAGCCAAACTTTAGGGGCGGAAGTGGCAGATACGCAGTATTTT
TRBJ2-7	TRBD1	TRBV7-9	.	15	CASSPWTGESPEQYF	TGTGCCAGCAGCCCATGGACAGGGGAGAGTCCCGAGCAGTACTTC
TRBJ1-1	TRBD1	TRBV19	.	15	CASSNRGQGGAEAFF	TGTGCCAGTAGTAACCGCGGACAGGGAGGAGCTGAAGCTTTCTTT
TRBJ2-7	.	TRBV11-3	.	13	CASRLRGTYEQYF	TGTGCCAGCAGACTCAGGGGAACCTACGAGCAGTACTTC
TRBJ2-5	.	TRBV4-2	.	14	CASSQDRYQETQYF	TGTGCCAGCAGCCAAGATCGGTACCAAGAGACCCAGTACTTC
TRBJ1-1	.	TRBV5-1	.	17	CASSSPRPTGVNTEAFF	TGCGCCAGCAGCTCCCCGAGGCCCACGGGAGTGAACACTGAAGCTTTCTTT
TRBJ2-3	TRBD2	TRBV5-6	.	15	CASLTSGGLTDTQYF	TGTGCCAGCTTGACTAGCGGGGGGCTCACAGATACGCAGTATTTT
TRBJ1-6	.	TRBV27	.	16	CASSFGGLGIISPLHF	TGTGCCAGCAGTTTTGGTGGGCTTGGTATCATCTCACCCCTCCACTTT
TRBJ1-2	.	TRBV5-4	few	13	CASSLSGGKGYTF	TGTGCCAGCAGCTTGAGCGGGGGTAAGGGCTACACCTTC
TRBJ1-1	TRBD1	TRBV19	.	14	CASSLTGMNTEAFF	TGTGCCAGTAGCCTGACAGGGATGAACACTGAAGCTTTCTTT
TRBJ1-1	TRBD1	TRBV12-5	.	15	CASGPLGQGNTEAFF	TGTGCTAGTGGTCCCCTGGGACAGGGGAACACTGAAGCTTTCTTT
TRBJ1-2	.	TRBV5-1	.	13	CASGGLEDYGYTF	TGCGCCAGCGGGGGCCTAGAGGACTATGGCTACACCTTC
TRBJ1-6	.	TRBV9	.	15	CASSPQGTENSPLHF	TGTGCCAGCAGCCCACAGGGAACGGAGAATTCACCCCTCCACTTT
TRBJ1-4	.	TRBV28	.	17	CASSLSPVIPTNEKLFF	TGTGCCAGCAGTTTATCGCCGGTCATTCCAACTAATGAAAAACTGTTTTTT
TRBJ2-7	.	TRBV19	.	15	CASRGRGTGAYEQYF	TGTGCCAGTAGAGGTCGTGGGACGGGGGCCTACGAGCAGTACTTC
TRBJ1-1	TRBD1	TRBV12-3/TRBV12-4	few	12	CAIRQGYTEAFF	TGTGCCATCCGACAGGGGTACACTGAAGCTTTCTTT
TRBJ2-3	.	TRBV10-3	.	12	CAIRVSMGTQYF	TGTGCCATCCGGGTTTCTATGGGTACGCAGTATTTT
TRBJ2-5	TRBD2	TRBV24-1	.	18	CATSDFLGGAGVGETQYF	TGTGCCACCAGTGATTTCCTCGGAGGCGCGGGAGTAGGGGAGACCCAGTACTTC
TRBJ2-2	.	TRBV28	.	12	CASSWNTGELFF	TGTGCCAGCAGCTGGAACACCGGGGAGCTGTTTTTT
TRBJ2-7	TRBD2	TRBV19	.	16	CASSIGRGSGSYEQYF	TGTGCCAGTAGTATAGGCAGGGGTAGCGGGAGCTACGAGCAGTACTTC
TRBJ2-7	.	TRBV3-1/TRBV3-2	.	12	CASRSAGYEQYF	TGTGCCAGCAGGTCGGCAGGCTACGAGCAGTACTTC
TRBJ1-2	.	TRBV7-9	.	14	CASSLETANYGYTF	TGTGCCAGCAGCTTAGAGACAGCTAACTATGGCTACACCTTC
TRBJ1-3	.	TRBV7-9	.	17	CASSPTWDTSSGNTIYF	TGTGCCAGCAGCCCCACGTGGGACACTTCCTCTGGAAACACCATATATTTT
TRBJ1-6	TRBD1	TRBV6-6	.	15	CASSYGQGARSPLHF	TGTGCCAGCAGTTACGGGCAGGGGGCCCGTTCACCCCTCCACTTT
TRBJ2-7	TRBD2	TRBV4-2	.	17	CASSQTLRRGRGDEQYF	TGTGCCAGCAGCCAAACCCTCCGCCGCGGGAGGGGGGACGAGCAGTACTTC
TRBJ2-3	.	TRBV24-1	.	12	CATSLTGDTQYF	TGTGCCACCAGCCTAACCGGGGATACGCAGTATTTT
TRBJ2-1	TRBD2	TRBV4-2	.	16	CASSQVKSGGADEQFF	TGTGCCAGCAGCCAAGTGAAAAGCGGGGGGGCCGATGAGCAGTTCTTC
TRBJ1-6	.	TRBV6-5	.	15	CASRLDWTANSPLHF	TGTGCCAGCAGACTAGATTGGACAGCGAATTCACCCCTCCACTTT
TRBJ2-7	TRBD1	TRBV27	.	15	CASSPGTGGPYEQYF	TGTGCCAGCAGTCCCGGGACAGGGGGCCCCTACGAGCAGTACTTC
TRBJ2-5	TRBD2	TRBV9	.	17	CASSAGLLAGRGETQYF	TGTGCCAGCAGCGCCGGCCTTTTAGCGGGCCGGGGAGAGACCCAGTACTTC
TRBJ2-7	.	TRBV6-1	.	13	CASSEVNTYEQYF	TGTGCCAGCAGTGAAGTTAATACCTACGAGCAGTACTTC
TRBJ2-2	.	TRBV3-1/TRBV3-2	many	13	CASSNAGSGELFF	TGTGCCAGCAGCAACGCGGGCTCAGGGGAGCTGTTTTTT
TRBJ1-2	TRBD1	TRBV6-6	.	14	CASSYGQGSYGYTF	TGTGCCAGCAGTTACGGACAGGGGAGCTATGGCTACACCTTC
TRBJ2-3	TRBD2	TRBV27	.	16	CASSFSGRGGTDTQYF	TGTGCCAGCAGTTTTTCGGGGCGGGGGGGCACAGATACGCAGTATTTT
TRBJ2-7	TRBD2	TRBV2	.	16	CARQSGTSGGVGEQYF	TGTGCCAGACAATCCGGGACTAGCGGGGGAGTTGGCGAGCAGTACTTC
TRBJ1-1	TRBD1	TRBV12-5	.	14	CASGSDRGDTEAFF	TGTGCTAGTGGTTCGGACAGGGGGGACACTGAAGCTTTCTTT
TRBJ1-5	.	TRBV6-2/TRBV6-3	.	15	CASSREPRFNQPQHF	TGTGCCAGCAGCCGCGAGCCCCGGTTCAATCAGCCCCAGCATTTT
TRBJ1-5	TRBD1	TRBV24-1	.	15	CATSDGTGGGQPQHF	TGTGCCACCAGTGACGGGACAGGAGGAGGTCAGCCCCAGCATTTT
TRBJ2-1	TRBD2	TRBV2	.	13	CATRLAEDNEQFF	TGTGCCACTCGACTAGCGGAGGACAATGAGCAGTTCTTC
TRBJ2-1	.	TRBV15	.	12	CATSRASHEQFF	TGTGCCACCAGCAGAGCGAGCCATGAGCAGTTCTTC
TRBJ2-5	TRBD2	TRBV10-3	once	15	CAISAGLGAQETQYF	TGTGCCATCAGCGCGGGACTAGGGGCCCAAGAGACCCAGTACTTC
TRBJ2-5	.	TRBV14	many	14	CASSRNRAQETQYF	TGTGCCAGCAGCCGGAACAGAGCTCAAGAGACCCAGTACTTC
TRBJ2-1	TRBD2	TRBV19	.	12	CATAKLANEQFF	TGTGCCACCGCCAAACTAGCGAATGAGCAGTTCTTC
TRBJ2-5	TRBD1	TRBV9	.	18	CASSVVPGGGLSQETQYF	TGTGCCAGCAGCGTAGTCCCAGGGGGCGGTCTAAGCCAAGAGACCCAGTACTTC